Listed below are T cell receptor beta chains from one sample, sequenced in a study of T-cell memory formation after mild COVID-19. TCRdb redid the calling of the 5' RACE reads with MiXCR, one entry per CDR3 protein. This sample has about half a million distinct CDR3 sequences, with around a sixth found just once. The specimen was PBMCs or a T cell subset sorted from them (not recorded which). The receptors originated from an adult woman who had mild COVID-19 (a few samples of this study predate the infection). Cell type and time point are not known. CDR3s include the opening cysteine and the closing phenylalanine or tryptophan. The D gene is left open where the match is weak. A clone size is listed for some rows: how often the clone was seen (once, few, many), or a class if it is expanded.

d_call clone_size j_call v_call cdr3_nt cdr3_aa
. . TRBJ1-1 TRBV14 TGTGCCAGCAGCCAAGGGGATTCCACCGGGGACACTGAAGCTTTCTTT CASSQGDSTGDTEAFF
. few TRBJ2-3 TRBV9 TGTGCCAGCAGCGATCTTAGTGGGGGCACGCCCACAGATACGCAGTATTTT CASSDLSGGTPTDTQYF
. few TRBJ2-7 TRBV18 TGTGCCAGCTCACCACCGGGACCCGGCCACGAGCAGTACTTC CASSPPGPGHEQYF
. . TRBJ2-3 TRBV4-2 TGTGCCAGCAGCCAACTAGGGAGCACAGATACGCAGTATTTT CASSQLGSTDTQYF
. few TRBJ1-5 TRBV24-1 TGTGCCACCAGTATGGAAAATCAGCCCCAGCATTTT CATSMENQPQHF
TRBD1 few TRBJ1-6 TRBV20-1 TGCAGTGCTAGGCCTCAGACAGGGAATTCACCCCTCCACTTT CSARPQTGNSPLHF
TRBD1 . TRBJ1-6 TRBV20-1 TGCAGTGCTTGGCCCGGGACAGGGAATTCACCCCTCCACTTT CSAWPGTGNSPLHF
. many TRBJ2-2 TRBV12-3/TRBV12-4 TGTGCCAGCAGTTTTTGGGCCCGGGAGCTGTTTTTT CASSFWARELFF
. . TRBJ2-1 TRBV15 TGTGCCACCAGCGGCCGGGTCAACAATGAGCAGTTCTTC CATSGRVNNEQFF
. few TRBJ2-5 TRBV5-6 TGTGCCAGCAGCTTGTTGGGTCCAGAGACCCAGTACTTC CASSLLGPETQYF
TRBD2 few TRBJ2-7 TRBV6-6 TGTGCCAGCAGTTACTCGTCGCGGGAGGGGTCCTACGAGCAGTACTTC CASSYSSREGSYEQYF
. few TRBJ2-3 TRBV4-2 TGTGCCAGCAGCCAGCCCTCCCGGGGGGCCGCGGATACGCAGTATTTT CASSQPSRGAADTQYF
. few TRBJ2-1 TRBV2 TGTGCCAGCAGTGACCCTGCTGGTGAGGGGTTGTCCTACAATGAGCAGTTCTTC CASSDPAGEGLSYNEQFF
. . TRBJ2-7 TRBV4-2 TGTGCCAGCAGCCAAGATACACGGAATAAGGCCTACGAGCAGTACTTC CASSQDTRNKAYEQYF
TRBD1 . TRBJ2-6 TRBV5-1 TGCGCCAGCAGCTCCCGGGACAGGATTTTTGGGGCCAACGTCCTGACTTTC CASSSRDRIFGANVLTF
. . TRBJ1-4 TRBV12-3/TRBV12-4 TGTGCCACGTATTTGGGCCTGGAAAAACTGTTTTTT CATYLGLEKLFF
TRBD2 . TRBJ2-5 TRBV4-3 TGCGCCAGCAGCCAAAGAACTAGCGGAGAGACCCAGTACTTC CASSQRTSGETQYF
. . TRBJ2-3 TRBV12-3/TRBV12-4 TGTGCCAGCAGCACAGGGCGAATAGCCACCACAGATACGCAGTATTTT CASSTGRIATTDTQYF
. . TRBJ2-7 TRBV11-2 TGTGCCAGCACCCCAGAGAGGTCCTACGAGCAGTACTTC CASTPERSYEQYF
. few TRBJ1-5 TRBV6-5 TGTGCCAGCAGTACAGGGCTTAGAGGCAATCAGCCCCAGCATTTT CASSTGLRGNQPQHF
TRBD1 few TRBJ1-2 TRBV12-3/TRBV12-4 TGTGCCAGCAGTTTAACATTACAGGGGGCTGACGGCTACACCTTC CASSLTLQGADGYTF
. . TRBJ2-7 TRBV5-1 TGCGCCAGCAGCTTGGGAGACTACCCTATGGGGGAGCAGTACTTC CASSLGDYPMGEQYF
. few TRBJ1-2 TRBV11-3 TGTGCCAGCAGCGTATCACTGAACTATGGCTACACCTTC CASSVSLNYGYTF
TRBD1 few TRBJ2-1 TRBV11-2 TGTGCCAGCAGCTTAGCCCGTGTATCTCAGGGGGCCTACAATGAGCAGTTCTTC CASSLARVSQGAYNEQFF
. . TRBJ1-1 TRBV29-1 TGCAGCGTTATGAACACTGAAGCTTTCTTT CSVMNTEAFF
. . TRBJ2-1 TRBV7-6 TGTGCCAGCAGCCTAAATACAGGGTACAATGAGCAGTTCTTC CASSLNTGYNEQFF
. few TRBJ2-5 TRBV4-2 TGTGCCAGCAGCCCCGAACAGGGTTATCAAGAGACCCAGTACTTC CASSPEQGYQETQYF
. few TRBJ2-5 TRBV28 TGTGCCAGCAGTTTACCCCCCGGAGGGGCCCAGTACTTC CASSLPPGGAQYF
. . TRBJ2-5 TRBV6-2/TRBV6-3 TGTGCCAGCAAGTCTCCCTCCCAAGAGACCCAGTACTTC CASKSPSQETQYF
. . TRBJ2-3 TRBV12-3/TRBV12-4 TGTGCCAGCAGTTTAGGGGTCAGTCCTGCAGATACGCAGTATTTT CASSLGVSPADTQYF
. few TRBJ2-1 TRBV11-2 TGTGCCAGCAGCTTTCTTACTAATGAGCAGTTCTTC CASSFLTNEQFF
. few TRBJ1-3 TRBV6-5 TGTGCCAGCAGTTACTCGACATGGGGGACGACAGGTGGCACCATATATTTT CASSYSTWGTTGGTIYF